This T cell receptor beta chain stems from a study of blood T cell repertoires in COVID-19. The repertoire was sequenced with immunoSEQ multiplex PCR; TCRdb's copy has only in-frame clones and lacks some. This table holds 95,000 to 150,000 clones, 86% found once. Germline V gene lookup returns CDR1 SGHRS and CDR2 YFSETQ. The CDR3 is 15 amino acids. V was clipped by 4 bases and J by 7 bases; unmatched bases: 9. This TCR was recovered from a man aged 35 to 55 with acute or convalescent COVID-19. Sequenced: peripheral blood. The V gene is TRBV5-1, the J gene TRBJ2-1, with TRBD2 matching 9 bases. The CDR3 nucleotides read TGCGCCAGCAGCGACCGAGCGGGGGGCGCGAATGAGCAGTTCTTC. Translation gives CASSDRAGGANEQFF.